Following are 25 T cell receptor beta chains from one sample sequenced in a study of regulatory T cells in long-lasting Graves disease. Researchers made TCR beta libraries by using iRepertoire HTBI primers and running Arm-PCR on CDR3 regions. TCRdb redid the calling of the multiplex PCR reads with MiXCR, one entry per CDR3 protein. The sample records about 540,000 distinct CDR3 sequences, around an eighth being singletons. Time point indicated: newly diagnosed GD, antithyroid drugs for less than 3 months. PBMC RNA served as the TCR library source. This sample also appeared in a second study, on T cells in Graves' hyperthyroidism and ophthalmopathy.

Sequencing was performed on peripheral blood mononuclear cells (PBMCs), taken at new diagnosis, from a patient treated with antithyroid drugs. The receptor set was obtained from a man aged 30 to 39 with Graves disease.

In its sample, this clonotype was seen many times. V is TRBV10-3 and J is TRBJ2-7; D unresolved. V was trimmed by 1 base and J by 3 bases, leaving 7 bases between them. CDR3 length: 13 amino acids. The germline CDR1 and CDR2 sequences are ENHRY and SYGVKD. CDR3 sequence reads: CAISEWQFYEQYF. Here the CDR3 DNA reads TGTGCCATCAGTGAGTGGCAGTTCTACGAGCAGTACTTC.

This clonotype was detected ten times or more. CDR3: CASSVADSTYEQYF. The CDR3 DNA is TGTGCCAGCAGCGTAGCGGACAGTACCTACGAGCAGTACTTC. The rearrangement uses TRBV9 and TRBJ2-7; tentative D call: TRBD1 (6 bases). The V and J ends lost 0 bases and 2 bases respectively, with 9 bases between them. The CDR3 consists of 14 residues. Germline V gene sequence: CDR1 SGDLS, CDR2 YYNGEE.

This clonotype was found many times. The chain joins TRBV9 to TRBJ1-2; D ambiguous. The CDR3 spans 13 residues. Trimming shortened V by 4 bases and J by 4 bases, and 11 bases separated the two germline ends. The germline CDR1 and CDR2 sequences are SGDLS and YYNGEE. Written as DNA, the CDR3 is TGTGCCAGCAGCCTTAACGACCTCTATGGCTACACCTTC. This encodes CASSLNDLYGYTF.

In this sample, this clonotype turned up a few times. This chain uses TRBV2 with TRBJ2-1; the D gene is possibly TRBD2 (6 bases). The ends were cut back, 8 bases at V and 4 bases at J, with 18 bases in the middle. Germline V CDR1 and CDR2: SNHLY, FYNNEI. The CDR3 extends over 15 amino acids. CDR3 amino acids: CASGEEGRSYNEQFF. The DNA for the CDR3 is TGTGCCAGCGGGGAGGAGGGTCGAAGTTACAATGAGCAGTTCTTC.

This clonotype has just a few counts. This chain joins TRBV12-3 or TRBV12-4 and TRBJ2-3; D possibly corresponds to TRBD1 (7 bases). The CDR3 runs to 15 residues. Trimming removed 6 bases at V and 3 bases at J, with 16 bases between. The DNA for the CDR3 is TGTGCCAGCAGCTCTCGGAGGGGGCGGACAGATACGCAGTATTTT. Translating it yields CASSSRRGRTDTQYF.

V and J are TRBV4-1 and TRBJ2-3; TRBD1 agrees at 7 bases. This CDR3 spans 17 amino acids. The V gene end was trimmed by 1 base and the J gene end by 4 bases; junction bases not matched to a gene: 11. Germline V lookup: CDR1 MGHRA, CDR2 YSYEKL. CDR3 in amino acids: CASSQGDGRGFADTQYF. The CDR3 nucleotides are TGCGCCAGCAGCCAAGGTGACGGCAGGGGGTTTGCAGATACGCAGTATTTT.

This clonotype was seen ten or more times. The chain employs TRBV20-1 and TRBJ1-3, with a possible D match to TRBD1 (5 bases). The CDR3 sequence is 13 residues long. Germline assignment: CDR1 DFQATT and CDR2 SNEGSKA (reference sequence). Deletions cut 7 bases from V and 2 bases from J, with 12 bases between. The CDR3 DNA follows: TGCAGTGTTCCGCGGACACCTGGAAACACCATATATTTT. Amino acids: CSVPRTPGNTIYF.

This clonotype was found many times. The V call is TRBV10-3, the J call TRBJ2-7; a weak D match, TRBD2 (7 bases). The CDR3 covers 13 residues. Germline CDR1 reads ENHRY; CDR2 reads SYGVKD. Trimming removed 8 bases at V and 4 bases at J, with 15 bases between. The CDR3 loop reads CAIGGGRRYEQYF. Written as DNA, the CDR3 is TGTGCCATCGGGGGCGGGAGAAGATACGAGCAGTACTTC.

As regards this clonotype: A read error may be the cause here, since a much bigger clone is one base away. This chain uses TRBV11-3 with TRBJ2-5; D is possibly TRBD2 (6 bases). This CDR3 is 13 amino acids long. Germline loops: CDR1 SGHNT, CDR2 YENEEA. CDR3 sequence: CASSLGGSETRYF. CDR3 coding DNA: TGTGCCAGCAGCCTGGGGGGATCGGAGACCCGGTACTTC.

This clonotype appeared many times. The V gene is TRBV10-2, the J gene TRBJ2-5; tentatively, D is TRBD1 (5 bases). This CDR3 contains 14 residues. The V and J ends lost 5 bases and 6 bases respectively, with 16 bases between them. Germline assignment: CDR1 WSHSY and CDR2 SAAADI. The CDR3 region is CASSSSSDTKTQYF. The CDR3 nucleotides are TGCGCCAGCAGTTCTTCATCGGACACGAAGACCCAGTACTTC.

V and J are TRBV27 and TRBJ2-7; 7 nucleotides align to TRBD2. CDR1 MNHEY and CDR2 SMNVEV come from the germline V gene (reference sequence). V trimming: 5 bases; J trimming: 3 bases; junction bases outside the gene matches: 10. This CDR3 spans 15 amino acids. CDR3 amino acids: CASSGGGGLFYEQYF. The DNA of the CDR3 is TGTGCCAGCAGTGGGGGGGGGGGACTCTTCTACGAGCAGTACTTC.

In the case of this clonotype: A much larger clone lies one base from this, so it may be a read error. This chain connects TRBV7-9 to TRBJ2-5; 7 positions match TRBD2. The CDR3 has 19 amino acids. The V gene's germline CDR1 is SEHNR and CDR2 FQNEAQ (reference sequence). Here the CDR3 reads CASSQDPRVMGLRGEAQYF. CDR3 nucleotides: TGCGCCAGCAGCCAAGACCCCCGGGTGATGGGACTACGGGGAGAGGCCCAGTACTTC.

The rearrangement uses TRBV6-2 or TRBV6-3 and TRBJ1-5; D call uncertain. Trimming stripped 9 bases from V and 4 bases from J, with 10 bases between. The CDR3 is 12 residues long. Germline CDR1 MNHEY, CDR2 SVGEGT. The DNA of the CDR3 is TGTGCCAGTAAAAGACCAAATCAGCCCCAGCATTTT. This encodes CASKRPNQPQHF.

This clonotype has at least ten counts. This sequence joins TRBV27 and TRBJ2-5, with 9 bases lining up with TRBD2. V dropped 6 bases and J dropped 9; count of bases not matched to a gene: 11. In germline, CDR1 is MNHEY, CDR2 SMNVEV (reference sequence). The CDR3 has 14 amino acids. The chain's CDR3 is CASSQSPAGGPQYF. CDR3 nucleotides: TGTGCCAGCAGCCAATCCCCGGCGGGAGGGCCCCAGTACTTC.

The J gene is TRBJ2-7, the V gene TRBV20-1; 9 bases line up with TRBD2. The V gene end was trimmed by 2 bases and the J gene end by 4 bases; junction bases not matched to a gene: 6. The CDR3 covers 14 residues. CDR1 DFQATT and CDR2 SNEGSKA come from the germline V gene (reference sequence). CDR3 in DNA: TGCAGTGCTAGAAACGCGGGGGGGGATTACGAGCAGTACTTC. Translating gives CSARNAGGDYEQYF.

V usage is TRBV7-9 and J usage is TRBJ2-5, with no clear D. Germline V gene data show CDR1 as SEHNR and CDR2 as FQNEAQ (reference sequence). This CDR3 is 15 amino acids long. The ends were cut back, 0 bases at V and 8 bases at J, with 16 bases in the middle. The CDR3 sequence is CASSLAAVFVSTQYF. Written as DNA, the CDR3 is TGTGCCAGCAGCTTAGCCGCCGTTTTCGTCTCAACCCAGTACTTC.

This chain joins TRBV7-2 and TRBJ2-4; D is possibly TRBD1 or TRBD2 (5 bases each). CDR3 length: 15 amino acids. Trimming left V 5 bases short and J 7 bases short, with 18 bases between. Germline V gives CDR1 SGHTA, CDR2 FQGNSA. The CDR3 coding sequence is TGTGCCAGCAGCCACCGGGACGCAGGGCCGAACATTCAGTACTTC. It is translated as CASSHRDAGPNIQYF.

This clonotype appeared a few times. The rearrangement links TRBV19 to TRBJ1-6; D is uncertain. Germline-derived CDR1 and CDR2 are LNHDA and SQIVND (reference sequence). With 9 bases removed from V and 5 bases from J, the gap between germline ends came to 11 bases. The CDR3 is 13 residues long. The CDR3 sequence: CASSVQNNSPLHF. Here the CDR3 DNA reads TGTGCCAGCTCAGTGCAGAATAATTCACCCCTCCACTTT.

This clonotype showed up just a few times. The J gene is TRBJ2-7, the V gene TRBV4-1, with D perhaps TRBD1 or TRBD2 (7 bases each). CDR3 length equals 17 residues. Trimming cost V 0 bases and J 6 bases, with 21 bases left between them. In germline, CDR1 is MGHRA, CDR2 YSYEKL. The CDR3 DNA is TGCGCCAGCAGCCAAGATCCCTGGGTGACAGGGAGGGGCGAGCAGTACTTC. Its protein is CASSQDPWVTGRGEQYF.

Many counts were recorded for this clonotype. The rearrangement uses TRBV12-3 or TRBV12-4 and TRBJ1-2; 10 bases line up with TRBD1. The CDR3 runs to 15 residues. The V segment lost 5 bases and the J segment 4 bases; nucleotides outside the gene matches: 7. CDR3 sequence: CASSSRDRGFYGYTF. The CDR3 DNA follows: TGTGCCAGCAGTAGCCGGGACAGGGGTTTCTATGGCTACACCTTC.

At least ten counts were recorded for this clonotype. The CDR3 protein is CSAKNSNTEAFF. The CDR3 DNA follows: TGCAGTGCTAAAAACAGCAACACTGAAGCTTTCTTT. The V gene is TRBV20-1, the J gene TRBJ1-1; no reliable D call. V was clipped by 4 bases and J by 2 bases, with 8 bases between them. This CDR3 is built from 12 residues. The V gene's germline CDR1 is DFQATT and CDR2 SNEGSKA (reference sequence).

In this sample, this clonotype turned up a few times. CDR3 in amino acids: CASVDRGHEQPQHF. Here the CDR3 DNA reads TGTGCCAGCGTGGACAGGGGGCATGAACAGCCCCAGCATTTT. V is TRBV12-3 or TRBV12-4 and J is TRBJ1-5; TRBD1 agrees at 11 bases. V lost 8 bases, J lost 7 bases, and 7 bases stayed unmatched. The CDR3 loop spans 14 amino acids.

The chain carries TRBV5-8 and TRBJ2-6, with D possibly TRBD1 on 6 matching bases. Germline V gives CDR1 SGHTS, CDR2 YDEGEE. The germline V and J ends were trimmed by 4 bases and 2 bases, with 10 bases remaining between them. The CDR3 has 15 amino acids. The CDR3, as DNA: TGTGCCAGCAGCCAAAACAGGGCTGGGGCCAACGTCCTGACTTTC. Its translation is CASSQNRAGANVLTF.

This clonotype was recorded at least ten times. The chain is built from TRBV29-1 and TRBJ1-4; 8 bases are a match to TRBD1. With 1 base clipped from V and 8 bases from J, the junction kept 3 bases outside the gene matches. Germline V gene lookup returns CDR1 SQVTM and CDR2 ANQGSEA. This CDR3 is built from 13 residues. CDR3 amino acids: CSVEGTGNEKLFF. The CDR3 DNA is TGCAGCGTTGAAGGGACAGGGAACGAAAAACTGTTTTTT.

The V gene is TRBV19, the J gene TRBJ1-2; D gene uncertain. This CDR3 is built from 13 residues. The germline V gene has CDR1 LNHDA and CDR2 SQIVND (reference sequence). Trimming took 7 bases from V and 1 from J, leaving 10 bases between them. The DNA of the CDR3 is TGTGCCAGTATGTCCAGTCTTAACTATGGCTACACCTTC. This sequence encodes CASMSSLNYGYTF. Complete variable domain (other parts from reference TRBV19 and TRBJ1-2): DGGITQSPKYLFRKEGQNVTLSCEQNLNHDAMYWYRQDPGQGLRLIYYSQIVNDFQKGDIAEGYSVSREKKESFPLTVTSAQKNPTAFYLCASMSSLNYGYTFGSGTRLTVV.